This TCR beta chain was captured in a study of blood T cells in healthy people across ages. Sample-barcoded 5' priming and a J-beta primer mix drove a second PCR of about 6 to 12 cycles. TCRdb processed the 5' RACE reads anew with MiXCR; each CDR3 protein has one entry. This sample has about 1.1 million distinct CDR3 sequences; less than 45% occur once, and the top ten carry about 12%. Each sample yielded at least 5.5 micrograms of PBMC total RNA. Findings and caveats of the study: Those diversity estimates obtained from one million T cells were thought to be underestimates. Naive T cell percentage and TCR beta diversity correlated strongly. Long-lived and aged donors differed, with more naive CD4+ cells and higher diversity in the long-lived.

Points on this clonotype: Its specificity is unknown.

V shed 4 bases and J 5 bases; nucleotides not matched to a gene: 10. Germline CDR1 and CDR2: MDHEN and SYDVKM. The CDR3 covers 15 residues. Sample: blood. The TCR comes from a man aged 18 to 35 in good health. This chain uses TRBV28 with TRBJ1-1; 7 bases map to TRBD1. CDR3 sequence reads: CASSSSDRVGTEAFF. The CDR3 nucleotides read TGTGCCAGCAGTTCTTCAGACAGGGTAGGGACTGAAGCTTTCTTT.